The 32 T cell receptor beta chains below were found in one sample sequenced in a study of cytotoxic CD8 clonotypes in ibrutinib-treated CLL. TCRdb's copy holds only in-frame clones and misses some; the assay was immunoSEQ multiplex PCR. The table includes around 200,000 clones, approximately 79% detected once. Sequencing was performed on PBMCs, taken after 12 months of ibrutinib treatment. The receptors derive from a human donor with chronic lymphocytic leukemia.

The J gene is TRBJ1-2, the V gene TRBV19; D not certain. V was pared by 7 bases and J by 1 base, with 10 bases between. In germline, CDR1 is LNHDA, CDR2 SQIVND (reference sequence). The CDR3 has 13 amino acids. CDR3 sequence: CASTPDLNYGYTF. The CDR3 DNA sequence: TGTGCCAGTACTCCGGATCTTAACTATGGCTACACCTTC.

The chain employs TRBV2 and TRBJ2-7; 7 positions agree with TRBD1. CDR1 is SNHLY, CDR2 FYNNEI, per germline. With 7 bases clipped from V and 2 bases from J, the junction kept 14 bases outside the gene matches. The CDR3 loop spans 16 amino acids. CDR3 region: CASIQGQIAFAYEQYF. In DNA, the CDR3 is TGTGCCAGCATCCAGGGACAGATCGCTTTTGCCTACGAGCAGTACTTC. The full variable domain, its missing parts supplied by reference TRBV2 and TRBJ2-7, is EPEVTQTPSHQVTQMGQEVILRCVPISNHLYFYWYRQILGQKVEFLVSFYNNEISEKSEIFDDQFSVERPDGSNFTLKIRSTKLEDSAMYFCASIQGQIAFAYEQYFGPGTRLTVT.

This chain uses TRBV19 with TRBJ1-5; 7 positions match TRBD1. The CDR3 runs 14 residues. Germline CDR1 reads LNHDA; CDR2 reads SQIVND (reference sequence). Trimming took 5 bases from V and 6 from J; bases not matched to a gene: 7. CDR3 in amino acids: CASSQQGDSQPQHF. In nucleotides, the CDR3 is TGTGCCAGTAGTCAGCAGGGGGATTCTCAGCCCCAGCATTTT.

This chain connects TRBV7-2 to TRBJ1-2, with D uncertain. CDR1 SGHTA and CDR2 FQGNSA come from the germline V gene. The CDR3 has 11 residues. Deletions cut 5 bases from V and 5 bases from J, with 6 bases between. The CDR3 DNA sequence: TGTGCCAGCAGCCCCCGTTATGGCTACACCTTC. Translation gives CASSPRYGYTF.

This chain joins TRBV6-5 and TRBJ1-4; D remains ambiguous. Germline assignment: CDR1 MNHEY and CDR2 SVGAGI. The CDR3 has 13 residues. CDR3 nucleotides: TGTGTCACCAAGACGGCAACTAATGAAAAACTGTTTTTT. Its protein product is CVTKTATNEKLFF.

The V call is TRBV9, the J call TRBJ2-3, with D tentatively TRBD1 (6 bases). Germline CDR1 SGDLS, CDR2 YYNGEE. Trimming took 4 bases from V and 1 from J, leaving 10 bases between them. This CDR3 region has 14 residues. This chain's CDR3 is CASSSRTGTDTQYF. The CDR3 DNA sequence: TGTGCCAGCAGCTCACGGACAGGCACAGATACGCAGTATTTT. Variable domain in full (rest from reference TRBV9 and TRBJ2-3): DSGVTQTPKHLITATGQRVTLRCSPRSGDLSVYWYQQSLDQGLQFLIQYYNGEERAKGNILERFSAQQFPDLHSELNLSSLELGDSALYFCASSSRTGTDTQYFGPGTRLTVL.

This sequence joins TRBV4-2 and TRBJ2-1; maybe TRBD2 (7 bases). Deletions cut 5 bases from V and 1 base from J, with 18 bases between. The germline V gene has CDR1 LGHNA and CDR2 YNFKEQ. This CDR3 is 17 amino acids long. The CDR3 reads CASSSKGGGRSYNEQFF. CDR3 DNA sequence: TGTGCCAGCAGCTCCAAAGGGGGGGGGAGGTCCTACAATGAGCAGTTCTTC.

The chain recombines TRBV27 with TRBJ1-1; tentative D call: TRBD1 (5 bases). Germline V gives CDR1 MNHEY, CDR2 SMNVEV (reference sequence). The CDR3 extends over 13 amino acids. Trimming cost V 4 bases and J 8 bases, with 14 bases left between them. The CDR3 region is CASSSRAAGEAFF. CDR3 coding DNA: TGTGCCAGCAGTTCCCGGGCGGCAGGGGAAGCTTTCTTT.

The chain recombines TRBV30 with TRBJ1-2, with D hard to call. CDR1 and CDR2 from the germline V gene are GTSNPN and SVGIG (reference sequence). With 2 bases removed from V and 2 bases from J, the gap between germline ends came to 12 bases. CDR3 length: 14 amino acids. CDR3 sequence: CAWSRPPGNYGYTF. In DNA form, the CDR3 reads TGTGCCTGGAGTCGACCTCCTGGAAACTATGGCTACACCTTC.

This sequence joins TRBV5-1 and TRBJ1-2; 11 positions match TRBD1. This CDR3 has 16 residues. Germline CDR1 reads SGHRS; CDR2 reads YFSETQ. V shed 4 bases, J shed 4 bases, and the junction held 9 bases outside the gene matches. CDR3 bases: TGCGCCAGCAGCCCCCGGACAGGGGGCGGCGGCTATGGCTACACCTTC. This encodes CASSPRTGGGGYGYTF.

The CDR3 region is CASSDTGANTEAFF. CDR3 DNA: TGTGCCAGCAGTGACACCGGGGCAAACACTGAAGCTTTCTTT. The chain has TRBV2 and TRBJ1-1; a possible D gene is TRBD1 (5 bases). Germline-derived CDR1 and CDR2 are SNHLY and FYNNEI. The length of the CDR3 is 14 residues. The ends were cut back, 3 bases at V and 2 bases at J, with 10 bases in the middle.

J is TRBJ2-5 and V is TRBV29-1; 7 bases are shared with TRBD2. The CDR3 consists of 14 residues. J was trimmed by 3 bases and V by 4 bases; bases with no gene match: 8. Germline assignment: CDR1 SQVTM and CDR2 ANQGSEA. CDR3 DNA: TGCAGCGTTGCTCTGGGACTAACAAAAGAGACCCAGTACTTC. Residues: CSVALGLTKETQYF.

The count of this clone is one. The J gene is TRBJ2-3, the V gene TRBV7-9, with TRBD2 as a possible D gene (5 bases). The length of the CDR3 is 14 residues. V lost 3 bases to trimming and J lost 2 bases, with 9 bases between them. Germline V CDR1 and CDR2: SEHNR, FQNEAQ (reference sequence). CDR3 in DNA: TGTGCCAGCAGCTTCAGCGGATACACAGATACGCAGTATTTT. Its protein product is CASSFSGYTDTQYF.

The V and J genes are TRBV9 and TRBJ1-1; no clear D gene. The CDR3 extends over 15 amino acids. CDR1 is SGDLS and CDR2 is YYNGEE in the germline V gene. V shed 0 bases and J shed 3 bases, with 12 bases lying between them. The CDR3 coding sequence is TGTGCCAGCAGCGTAGATGGAGGTTGGGACACTGAAGCTTTCTTT. Its protein is CASSVDGGWDTEAFF.

This clone was seen a handful of times. The V gene is TRBV6-8, the J gene TRBJ2-1, with D uncertain. The CDR3 is 9 amino acids. V dropped 7 bases and J dropped 10 bases, with 5 bases sitting between them. Germline CDR1 MNHGY, CDR2 SAAAGT. The CDR3 bases are TGTGCCAGCACACTGGAGCAGTTCTTC. This sequence encodes CASTLEQFF.

J is TRBJ2-2 and V is TRBV2, with D unresolved. Germline loops: CDR1 SNHLY, CDR2 FYNNEI. V was pared by 3 bases and J by 2 bases, with 7 bases between. CDR3 size: 14 residues. CDR3 in amino acids: CASSDRFNTGELFF. CDR3 DNA: TGTGCCAGCAGTGATCGGTTTAACACCGGGGAGCTGTTTTTT.

This chain links TRBV29-1 with TRBJ2-7; D perhaps matches TRBD1 (5 bases). V dropped 4 bases and J dropped 0 bases, with 7 bases sitting between them. The CDR3 runs to 12 residues. Germline V gene lookup returns CDR1 SQVTM and CDR2 ANQGSEA. The CDR3 loop is CSVGTSSYEQYF. The CDR3 DNA follows: TGCAGCGTTGGGACATCCTCCTACGAGCAGTACTTC.

The chain has TRBV5-4 and TRBJ2-1; 8 nucleotides match TRBD1. This CDR3 region has 16 residues. The V segment lost 3 bases and the J segment 6 bases; nucleotides outside the gene matches: 11. Germline values: CDR1 SGHNT, CDR2 YYREEE (reference sequence). The CDR3: CASSSAGGRGGNEQFF. As DNA, the CDR3 is TGTGCCAGCAGCTCCGCAGGGGGCAGGGGTGGCAATGAGCAGTTCTTC.

The CDR3 nucleotides are TGTGCCAGCAGTTACCTTGGACTAGCTGACGAGCAGTACTTC. Protein sequence: CASSYLGLADEQYF. V is TRBV6-5 and J is TRBJ2-7; 8 bases match TRBD2. This CDR3 has 14 residues. V was clipped by 2 bases and J by 5 bases; unmatched bases: 5. Germline V lookup: CDR1 MNHEY, CDR2 SVGAGI.

The gene calls are TRBV2 and TRBJ2-5; D may be TRBD1 (6 bases). This CDR3 spans 14 amino acids. With 8 bases removed from V and 5 bases from J, the gap between germline ends came to 18 bases. Germline CDR1 is SNHLY and CDR2 is FYNNEI. CDR3 region: CASDHGQKSETQYF. For the CDR3, the DNA is TGTGCCAGCGACCACGGACAGAAGTCGGAGACCCAGTACTTC.

On this clone: Other DNA sequences in this specimen translate into the identical CDR3. The CDR3 coding sequence is TGCGCCAGCAGCTTGGGGGACTCCTCCTACAATGAGCAGTTCTTC. Protein product: CASSLGDSSYNEQFF. This chain joins TRBV5-1 and TRBJ2-1; weak D call: TRBD2 (6 bases). There are 15 residues in the CDR3. CDR1 and CDR2 (germline): SGHRS, YFSETQ. The V and J ends lost 0 bases and 0 bases respectively, with 7 bases between them.

The chain is built from TRBV5-1 and TRBJ1-1; D remains unclear. Trimming left V 0 bases short and J 7 bases short, with 16 bases between. The CDR3 has 15 amino acids. From germline, CDR1 is SGHRS and CDR2 YFSETQ. The DNA for the CDR3 is TGCGCCAGCAGCTTGGAGGCACCCCTTCAGATTGAAGCTTTCTTT. It encodes CASSLEAPLQIEAFF.

This sequence joins TRBV7-6 and TRBJ2-2, with a weak D call TRBD2 (5 bases). Germline CDR1 SGHVS, CDR2 FNYEAQ. V was clipped by 1 base and J by 6 bases, with 12 bases between them. The CDR3 is made up of 15 amino acids. The CDR3 DNA follows: TGTGCCAGCAGCTTAGGCGGACTTCATGCCGGGGAGCTGTTTTTT. Its protein product is CASSLGGLHAGELFF.

The chain employs TRBV19 and TRBJ1-2; D is undetermined. The germline CDR1 and CDR2 sequences are LNHDA and SQIVND (reference sequence). Trimming took off 4 bases at V and 4 bases at J, with 16 bases between the two ends. The CDR3 sequence is 15 residues long. CDR3 DNA sequence: TGTGCCAGTAGTAGGATACATGGTTCGGGCTATGGCTACACCTTC. Encoded protein: CASSRIHGSGYGYTF. The full variable domain, rest sourced from reference TRBV19 and TRBJ1-2, is DGGITQSPKYLFRKEGQNVTLSCEQNLNHDAMYWYRQDPGQGLRLIYYSQIVNDFQKGDIAEGYSVSREKKESFPLTVTSAQKNPTAFYLCASSRIHGSGYGYTFGSGTRLTVV.

This sequence joins TRBV30 and TRBJ1-1; D gene ambiguous. CDR1 and CDR2 from the germline V gene are GTSNPN and SVGIG (reference sequence). The CDR3 sequence is 14 residues long. Trimming shortened V by 4 bases and J by 0 bases, and 12 bases separated the two germline ends. The DNA of the CDR3 is TGTGCCTGGACAGCTTTTTCACTGAACACTGAAGCTTTCTTT. Protein: CAWTAFSLNTEAFF. Full variable domain (outside the CDR3, taken from reference TRBV30 and TRBJ1-1): SQTIHQWPATLVQPVGSPLSLECTVEGTSNPNLYWYRQAAGRGLQLLFYSVGIGQISSEVPQNLSASRPQDRQFILSSKKLLLSDSGFYLCAWTAFSLNTEAFFGQGTRLTVV.

The chain recombines TRBV6-4 with TRBJ1-2, with a weak D call TRBD1 (5 bases). V shed 2 bases and J shed 4 bases, with 14 bases lying between them. Looked up from germline, CDR1 is MRHNA and CDR2 is SNTAGT. This CDR3 has 15 residues. The CDR3 nucleotides are TGTGCCAGCAGTGACGGTAAGGGGCCCCCCTATGGCTACACCTTC. It is translated as CASSDGKGPPYGYTF.

This clone was detected many times. V and J are TRBV28 and TRBJ2-5; maybe TRBD2 (6 bases). The CDR3 totals 14 residues. In germline, CDR1 is MDHEN, CDR2 SYDVKM. Trimming left V 4 bases short and J 2 bases short, with 11 bases between. The CDR3 nucleotides are TGTGCCAGCAGTTCCCGGGACTGGCAAGAGACCCAGTACTTC. This encodes CASSSRDWQETQYF.

This chain connects TRBV7-9 to TRBJ1-2; D remains unclear. V lost 1 base to trimming and J lost 8 bases, with 11 bases between them. The CDR3 runs to 13 residues. Germline assignment: CDR1 SEHNR and CDR2 FQNEAQ (reference sequence). The CDR3 sequence is CASSLGTTGGYTF. The CDR3 DNA reads as TGTGCCAGCAGCTTAGGGACGACGGGGGGCTACACCTTC.

The V call is TRBV28, the J call TRBJ2-7; 7 bases fit TRBD1. The J segment lost 2 bases and the V segment lost 6 bases, leaving 7 bases of the junction unmatched. Per the germline V gene, CDR1 is MDHEN and CDR2 is SYDVKM. This CDR3 has 14 residues. In nucleotides, the CDR3 is TGTGCCAGCAGGAATGGACAGGAAGCCTACGAGCAGTACTTC. It translates to CASRNGQEAYEQYF.

The V and J genes are TRBV6-5 and TRBJ1-2; 7 positions match TRBD1. This CDR3 is built from 15 residues. V lost 4 bases and J lost 1; bases outside the gene matches: 6. Germline V lookup: CDR1 MNHEY, CDR2 SVGAGI. This chain's CDR3 is CASSSPGQNNYGYTF. The CDR3 region has the DNA TGTGCCAGCAGTTCCCCGGGACAGAATAACTATGGCTACACCTTC.

The chain recombines TRBV5-1 with TRBJ2-3; tentative D call: TRBD2 (5 bases). The CDR3 sequence is 14 residues long. Trimming took 4 bases from V and 3 from J, leaving 12 bases between them. Germline CDR1 is SGHRS and CDR2 is YFSETQ. This CDR3 is CASSPGLKTDTQYF. CDR3 nucleotide sequence: TGCGCCAGCAGCCCCGGACTTAAAACAGATACGCAGTATTTT.

This chain uses TRBV11-2 with TRBJ2-2, with a possible D match to TRBD1 (5 bases). The germline V gene has CDR1 SGHAT and CDR2 FQNNGV. The CDR3 sequence is 15 residues long. Deletions cut 4 bases from V and 0 bases from J, with 9 bases between. The chain's CDR3 is CASSYWTTNTGELFF. Here the CDR3 DNA reads TGTGCCAGCAGCTATTGGACAACGAACACCGGGGAGCTGTTTTTT.